This T cell receptor beta chain was obtained from a study of response to subunit inactivated influenza vaccine. Study conclusions and caveats: There was a suggestion from the authors that each seasonal influenza vaccination recruits few new T cells.

From germline, CDR1 is DFQATT and CDR2 SNEGSKA (reference sequence). The CDR3 sequence is 14 residues long. Between the trimmed V and J ends, which lost 1 base and 2 bases, there was a span of 9 bases. TCRdb itself ran the RT-PCR reads through MiXCR, one entry per CDR3 protein. Seen here are roughly 570,000 distinct CDR3 sequences, roughly 13% observed once, and the top ten hold about an eighth. This clonotype was detected only a few times. No antigen is known for it. The sequence came from a man aged 45 to 65 who received an inactivated influenza vaccine. Sequenced here: PBMCs from blood, sampled 45 days after vaccination. This chain links TRBV20-1 with TRBJ2-1; no definite D call. CDR3 residues: CSARGPVAYNEQFF. CDR3 sequence (DNA): TGCAGTGCTAGAGGCCCCGTGGCCTACAATGAGCAGTTCTTC.